This TCR beta chain was retrieved from a study of cytomegalovirus exposure and HLA in healthy donors. This CDR3 has 13 residues. The germline V gene encodes CDR1 KGHSH and CDR2 LQKENI. Trimming took 2 bases from V and 1 from J, leaving 5 bases between them. This clone occurred once. Other DNA sequences in this specimen translate into the identical CDR3. With 60 Vbeta and 13 Jbeta primers, the PCR was carried out. Assay used: immunoSEQ multiplex PCR; TCRdb lists only in-frame clones, some missing. The sample consists of about 110,000 clones, 70% to 90% of them appearing once. The specimen was PBMCs. This clonotype originated in a man in his forties in good health and CMV-seronegative. The chain has TRBV18 and TRBJ1-1; D ambiguous. The CDR3 spells CASSPSQNTEAFF. In nucleotides, the CDR3 is TGTGCCAGCTCACCATCCCAGAACACTGAAGCTTTCTTT. Together with reference TRBV18 and TRBJ1-1, the CDR3 gives the full variable domain: NAGVMQNPRHLVRRRGQEARLRCSPMKGHSHVYWYRQLPEEGLKFMVYLQKENIIDESGMPKERFSAEFPKEGPSILRIQQVVRGDSAAYFCASSPSQNTEAFFGQGTRLTVV.